The clone carrying this TCR beta chain was seen just once. This entry comes from a study of blood T cell repertoires in COVID-19. Background on the study: Researchers got acute and convalescent COVID-19 samples from the United States, Italy and Spain. PBMCs, B-cell-depleted T cells, or T cells were the source of the cDNA or gDNA that made up the material.

The authors' processing: Estimation of nucleated cell counts was performed using reference gene primer amplification. Sequenced by immunoSEQ multiplex PCR; TCRdb stores in-frame clones only, minus some. That table furnishes V, J and clone size, whereas the DNA furnished D and trimming. The sample holds about 200,000 clones; less than 85% are singletons and the top ten take about 7.2%. Looked up from germline, CDR1 is SGHAT and CDR2 is FQNNGV. The CDR3 has 15 residues. Trimming at V came to 6 bases and at J to 2 bases, leaving 7 bases not matched to a gene. Sequenced: peripheral blood. The clonotype was recovered from a woman between 65 and 79 years old with acute or convalescent COVID-19. The V and J genes are TRBV11-2 and TRBJ1-1; TRBD1 aligns across 9 bases. Here the CDR3 reads CASREPGQGNTEAFF. The CDR3 DNA is TGTGCCAGCAGAGAACCGGGACAGGGCAACACTGAAGCTTTCTTT.